Below, 21 T cell receptor beta chains from the same sample are listed, as sequenced in a study of T cells in Graves' hyperthyroidism and ophthalmopathy. Amplified regions were TCR beta CDR3 sequences from RNA transcripts. Carried out on the TCR CDR3, a first-round RT-PCR used the HTBI primer set. MiXCR was run by TCRdb on the multiplex PCR reads, yielding one entry per CDR3 protein. The data show 340,000 or so distinct CDR3 sequences, around 23% seen once. The sample comprised blood. These receptors all come from a woman in her forties or fifties with Graves' hyperthyroidism.

The chain combines TRBV7-2 with TRBJ1-6; D is undetermined. V was shortened by 4 bases and J by 0 bases, with 10 bases between the two germline ends. The CDR3 spans 16 residues. In germline, CDR1 is SGHTA, CDR2 FQGNSA. CDR3 DNA sequence: TGTGCCAGCAGCTCAACCGCGAGCTCCTATAATTCACCCCTCCACTTT. It encodes CASSSTASSYNSPLHF.

This clonotype was detected only once. With a much larger clone just one base away, this may be a read error. This rearrangement joins TRBV7-3 to TRBJ2-1; 13 bases are shared with TRBD2. The trim removed 5 bases at V and 1 base at J, leaving 2 bases unmatched. This CDR3 contains 16 residues. Germline values: CDR1 SGHTA, CDR2 FQGTGA. The CDR3 reads CASSRTSGSSYNEQFF. For the CDR3, the DNA is TGTGCCAGCAGCCGGACTAGCGGGAGTTCCTACAATGAGCAGTTCTTC.

This clonotype was seen at least ten times. The chain is built from TRBV11-2 and TRBJ2-1; TRBD2 matches at 13 bases. Germline CDR1 is SGHAT and CDR2 is FQNNGV. CDR3 size: 19 residues. V was pared by 5 bases and J by 6 bases, with 16 bases of the junction left unmatched. The CDR3 protein is CASSKTGLAGAPPGNEQFF. The DNA of the CDR3 is TGTGCCAGCAGCAAAACAGGACTAGCGGGGGCCCCTCCAGGCAATGAGCAGTTCTTC.

This clonotype has at least ten counts. The genes are TRBV6-1 and TRBJ2-1, with 8 bases lining up with TRBD2. Per germline, CDR1 MNHNS and CDR2 SASEGT. V gave up 6 bases and J gave up 3 bases; unmatched junction bases: 7. This CDR3 region has 15 residues. For the CDR3, the DNA is TGTGCCAGCAGCTCAAGCGGGGGATTCTACAATGAGCAGTTCTTC. Amino acids: CASSSSGGFYNEQFF.

This clonotype was seen at least ten times. The chain recombines TRBV6-6 with TRBJ2-7, with D possibly being TRBD1 (7 bases). Deletions cut 0 bases from V and 6 bases from J, with 12 bases between. The length of the CDR3 is 14 residues. CDR1 MNHNY and CDR2 SVGAGI come from the germline V gene (reference sequence). The CDR3 DNA sequence: TGTGCCAGCAGTTACTCTGGCCAGGGGGGCGAGCAGTACTTC. Its translation: CASSYSGQGGEQYF.

This clonotype was counted many times. The chain combines TRBV2 with TRBJ2-1; TRBD2 matches at 16 bases. The CDR3 is made up of 20 amino acids. Germline V gene lookup returns CDR1 SNHLY and CDR2 FYNNEI. Trimming removed 6 bases from V and 3 bases from J; junction bases left unmatched: 14. The CDR3 here is CASSPGTSGRGSLFYNEQFF. The CDR3 region has the DNA TGTGCCAGCAGCCCCGGGACTAGCGGGAGGGGTTCGTTGTTCTACAATGAGCAGTTCTTC.

This clonotype was counted a single time. The chain uses TRBV11-2 and TRBJ2-3; 9 bases are shared with TRBD2. The CDR3 contains 15 residues. Trimming cost V 5 bases and J 3 bases; bases outside gene matches: 6. From germline, CDR1 is SGHAT and CDR2 FQNNGV. The CDR3 sequence: CASSLRSGRTDTQYF. The CDR3 nucleotides are TGTGCCAGCAGCCTCAGAAGCGGGAGGACAGATACGCAGTATTTT.

This clonotype was found many times. The rearrangement links TRBV28 to TRBJ1-2, with 11 positions matching TRBD1. Germline trimming cut 6 bases from V and 7 bases from J; bases unmatched to any gene: 7. CDR1 and CDR2 from the germline V gene are MDHEN and SYDVKM. The CDR3 covers 14 residues. The CDR3 DNA sequence: TGTGCCAGCAGCCTCGGGACAGGGGGAAGTGGCTACACCTTC. Protein product: CASSLGTGGSGYTF.

This rearrangement joins TRBV20-1 to TRBJ2-3, with a possible D match to TRBD1 (6 bases). V was cut by 6 bases and J by 1 base, with 8 bases left in between. The V gene's germline CDR1 is DFQATT and CDR2 SNEGSKA (reference sequence). This CDR3 contains 12 residues. Here the CDR3 reads CSARTGTDTQYF. The CDR3 region has the DNA TGCAGTGCACGGACAGGCACAGATACGCAGTATTTT.

The V and J genes are TRBV24-1 and TRBJ1-5; 7 bases are shared with TRBD1. After removal of 5 bases from V and 4 bases from J, the junction contained 7 bases not matched to a gene. The CDR3 covers 15 residues. Germline lookup yields CDR1 KGHDR and CDR2 SFDVKD. The CDR3 is CATSGGGAGNQPQHF. The CDR3 DNA follows: TGTGCCACCAGTGGAGGGGGCGCGGGGAATCAGCCCCAGCATTTT.

The CDR3 DNA reads as TGTGCCAGCAGACCACGGACTAGCGGGAGGGACATTCAGTACTTC. Translation: CASRPRTSGRDIQYF. The genes are TRBV11-3 and TRBJ2-4; 15 bases are shared with TRBD2. This CDR3 is 15 amino acids long. The V gene's germline CDR1 is SGHNT and CDR2 YENEEA. The V and J ends lost 6 bases and 8 bases, in that order; junction bases with no gene match: 5. The full variable domain, completed using reference TRBV11-3 and TRBJ2-4, is EAGVVQSPRYKIIEKKQPVAFWCNPISGHNTLYWYLQNLGQGPELLIRYENEEAVDDSQLPKDRFSAERLKGVDSTLKIQPAELGDSAVYLCASRPRTSGRDIQYFGAGTRLSVL.

This clonotype was seen more than once but under ten times. J is TRBJ1-5 and V is TRBV6-1; D not certain. CDR3 length: 11 residues. V shed 7 bases and J shed 4 bases, with 5 bases lying between them. The germline CDR1 and CDR2 sequences are MNHNS and SASEGT. The DNA of the CDR3 is TGTGCCAGCAAGCAAAATCAGCCCCAGCATTTT. This encodes CASKQNQPQHF.

On this clonotype itself: A much larger clone differs by one base, so this may be a read error. The chain is built from TRBV27 and TRBJ2-7; D perhaps matches TRBD2 (5 bases). Germline CDR1 reads MNHEY; CDR2 reads SMNVEV (reference sequence). Deletions cut 6 bases from V and 6 bases from J, with 21 bases between. The CDR3 is 15 amino acids. CDR3: CASRPDGVEGLEQYF. CDR3 nucleotides: TGTGCCAGCAGACCCGACGGGGTGGAAGGCCTCGAGCAGTACTTC.

The CDR3 is CASRKIGGVDTEAFF. The CDR3 nucleotides read TGTGCCAGCAGAAAAATAGGGGGAGTTGACACTGAAGCTTTCTTT. The chain combines TRBV6-1 with TRBJ1-1; possible D gene TRBD1, 6 bases. Germline V gene sequence: CDR1 MNHNS, CDR2 SASEGT. V gave up 6 bases and J gave up 3 bases, with 17 bases separating them. The CDR3 has 15 residues.

The sample holds a few counts of this clonotype. The chain is built from TRBV19 and TRBJ2-7; the match to TRBD1 covers 9 bases. Germline V CDR1 and CDR2: LNHDA, SQIVND (reference sequence). CDR3 size: 15 residues. J gave up 5 bases and V 3 bases, and 8 bases lay outside the gene matches. The CDR3 sequence: CASSISGTGIDEQYF. The CDR3 DNA follows: TGTGCCAGTAGTATCAGCGGGACAGGGATCGACGAGCAGTACTTC.

This clonotype was seen only a few times. The genes are TRBV4-2 and TRBJ2-1, with 15 bases matching TRBD2. Per germline, CDR1 LGHNA and CDR2 YNFKEQ. Trimming removed 1 base from V and 9 bases from J; junction bases left unmatched: 7. The CDR3 loop spans 17 amino acids. CDR3 sequence (DNA): TGTGCCAGCAGCCAAGCAGGACTAGCGGGGGGGCTAGGTGAGCAGTTCTTC. Translating gives CASSQAGLAGGLGEQFF.

The chain is built from TRBV29-1 and TRBJ2-5, with 9 bases lining up with TRBD2. J was trimmed by 4 bases and V by 6 bases; bases with no gene match: 6. Germline V gene sequence: CDR1 SQVTM, CDR2 ANQGSEA. The CDR3 has 13 amino acids. The CDR3 region has the DNA TGCAGCGTGGTAGCGGGAGCACTAGAGACCCAGTACTTC. It translates to CSVVAGALETQYF.

This clonotype was counted between two and nine times. The rearrangement uses TRBV20-1 and TRBJ1-6, with D possibly matching TRBD1 (6 bases). Germline-derived CDR1 and CDR2 are DFQATT and SNEGSKA (reference sequence). The V end lost 7 bases, the J end lost 6 bases, and 13 bases lay between the germline ends. The CDR3 runs 13 residues. The CDR3 nucleotides read TGCAGTGGTATAGAGGGGGTTAATTCACCCCTCCACTTT. Protein sequence: CSGIEGVNSPLHF.

Many counts were recorded for this clonotype. This chain uses TRBV11-3 with TRBJ2-2; a weak D match, TRBD2 (7 bases). Trimming cost V 5 bases and J 1 base, with 14 bases left between them. Germline V gene sequence: CDR1 SGHNT, CDR2 YENEEA. The CDR3 sequence is 16 residues long. CDR3 sequence: CASSRGGGLNTGELFF. Written as DNA, the CDR3 is TGTGCCAGCAGCCGCGGCGGGGGCCTGAACACCGGGGAGCTGTTTTTT.

In its sample, this clonotype was seen many times. As DNA, the CDR3 is TGCGCCAGCAGCTTGGGGACCACGAGGGAGACCCAGTACTTC. As protein: CASSLGTTRETQYF. This chain links TRBV5-1 with TRBJ2-5; D is undetermined. The ends were cut back, 0 bases at V and 5 bases at J, with 11 bases in the middle. CDR1 SGHRS and CDR2 YFSETQ come from the germline V gene. This CDR3 contains 14 residues.

V gene TRBV7-2 combines with J gene TRBJ2-7, with 7 bases aligning to TRBD2. The germline V gene has CDR1 SGHTA and CDR2 FQGNSA. V lost 5 bases to trimming and J lost 0 bases; unmatched junction nucleotides: 7. The CDR3 runs 15 residues. CDR3 sequence (DNA): TGTGCCAGCAGCGGCCGAGCGGGGAGCTCCTACGAGCAGTACTTC. This codes for CASSGRAGSSYEQYF.